This paragraph reports one T cell receptor (beta chain). Method: immunoSEQ multiplex PCR; TCRdb's copy keeps in-frame clones and lacks some. This table holds approximately 130,000 clones, 90% to 98% found once. The sample is drawn from a study of T cell changes during pregnancy in multiple sclerosis. The junction had 6 bases not matched to a gene; V was cut back by 2 bases and J by 6 bases. This CDR3 is 14 amino acids long. Looked up from germline, CDR1 is SGHTA and CDR2 is FQGNSA. The V and J genes are TRBV7-2 and TRBJ2-7, with TRBD1 identical over 8 bases. This TCR derives from a female donor with multiple sclerosis, enrolled in a pregnancy study. The source was peripheral blood, collected after pregnancy. The CDR3, as DNA: TGTGCCAGCAGCTTAAAGGCAGGGGGCGCCGAGCAGTACTTC. Translation: CASSLKAGGAEQYF.